The entry that follows covers one T cell receptor beta chain sequence. Its antigen is undetermined. A junction end diverges from the germline sequence, so it may reflect a read error. Healthy bone marrow donors formed the donor group. This specimen comes from a study of cytomegalovirus exposure and HLA in healthy donors. Findings and limits, study-wide: Apart from CMV serostatus, no immune exposure information was available. Earlier results showed most TCR beta V segments being productive about 87% or about 30% of the time. Sequence variants that were highly shared formed a cluster that was likely a sequencing artifact.

The PCR employed 60 Vbeta primers together with 13 Jbeta primers. The protocol was immunoSEQ multiplex PCR, while the TCRdb copy is restricted to in-frame clones and leaves out a portion. The sample records some 87,000 clones, about three quarters being singletons. The CDR3 totals 15 residues. CDR1 and CDR2 from the germline V gene are SEHNR and FQNEAQ (reference sequence). The sample was PBMCs. The clonotype comes from a woman aged 45-65 years in good health and CMV-seropositive. This chain joins TRBV7-9 and TRBJ2-7, with 11 bases lining up with TRBD2. Written as DNA, the CDR3 is TGTTCCAGCAGCGAGACTAGCGGGGCCTCCTACGAGCAGTACTTC. It specifies CSSSETSGASYEQYF. Drawing the rest from reference TRBV7-9 and TRBJ2-7, the complete variable domain is DTGVSQNPRHKITKRGQNVTFRCDPISEHNRLYWYRQTLGQGPEFLTYFQNEAQLEKSRLLSDRFSAERPKGSFSTLEIQRTEQGDSAMYLCSSSETSGASYEQYFGPGTRLTVT.